This T cell receptor beta chain emerged from a study of cytomegalovirus exposure and HLA in healthy donors. Between the trimmed V and J ends, which lost 5 bases and 0 bases, there was a span of 11 bases. The V gene's germline CDR1 is SGHVS and CDR2 FQNEAQ. This CDR3 has 14 residues. The PCR ran on 60 Vbeta and 13 Jbeta primers. Assay used: immunoSEQ multiplex PCR; TCRdb lists only in-frame clones, some missing. The sample shows tens of thousands of clones, nearly 70% of them seen only once. Concerning this clone itself: The target antigen is unknown.

General study results and limits: The number of N-insertions in an Asian-associated ancestry cluster was reportedly below the approximately 700-donor mean in a later analysis.

The V and J genes are TRBV7-8 and TRBJ2-7; D ambiguous. The specimen was PBMCs. The sequence was collected from a young man in good health and CMV-seronegative. The CDR3, as DNA: TGTGCCAGCAGCCTCATCGGTAACTCCTACGAGCAGTACTTC. The encoded protein is CASSLIGNSYEQYF.